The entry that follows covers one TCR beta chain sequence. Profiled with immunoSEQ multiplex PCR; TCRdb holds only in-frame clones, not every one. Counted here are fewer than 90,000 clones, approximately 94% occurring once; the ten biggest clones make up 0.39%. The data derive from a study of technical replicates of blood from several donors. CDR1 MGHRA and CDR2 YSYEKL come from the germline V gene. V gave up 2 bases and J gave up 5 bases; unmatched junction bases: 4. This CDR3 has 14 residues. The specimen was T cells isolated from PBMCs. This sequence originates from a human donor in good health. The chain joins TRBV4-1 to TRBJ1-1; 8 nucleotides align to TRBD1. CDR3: CASSQRQGRTEAFF. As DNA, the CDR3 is TGCGCCAGCAGCCAACGACAGGGGAGGACTGAAGCTTTCTTT.